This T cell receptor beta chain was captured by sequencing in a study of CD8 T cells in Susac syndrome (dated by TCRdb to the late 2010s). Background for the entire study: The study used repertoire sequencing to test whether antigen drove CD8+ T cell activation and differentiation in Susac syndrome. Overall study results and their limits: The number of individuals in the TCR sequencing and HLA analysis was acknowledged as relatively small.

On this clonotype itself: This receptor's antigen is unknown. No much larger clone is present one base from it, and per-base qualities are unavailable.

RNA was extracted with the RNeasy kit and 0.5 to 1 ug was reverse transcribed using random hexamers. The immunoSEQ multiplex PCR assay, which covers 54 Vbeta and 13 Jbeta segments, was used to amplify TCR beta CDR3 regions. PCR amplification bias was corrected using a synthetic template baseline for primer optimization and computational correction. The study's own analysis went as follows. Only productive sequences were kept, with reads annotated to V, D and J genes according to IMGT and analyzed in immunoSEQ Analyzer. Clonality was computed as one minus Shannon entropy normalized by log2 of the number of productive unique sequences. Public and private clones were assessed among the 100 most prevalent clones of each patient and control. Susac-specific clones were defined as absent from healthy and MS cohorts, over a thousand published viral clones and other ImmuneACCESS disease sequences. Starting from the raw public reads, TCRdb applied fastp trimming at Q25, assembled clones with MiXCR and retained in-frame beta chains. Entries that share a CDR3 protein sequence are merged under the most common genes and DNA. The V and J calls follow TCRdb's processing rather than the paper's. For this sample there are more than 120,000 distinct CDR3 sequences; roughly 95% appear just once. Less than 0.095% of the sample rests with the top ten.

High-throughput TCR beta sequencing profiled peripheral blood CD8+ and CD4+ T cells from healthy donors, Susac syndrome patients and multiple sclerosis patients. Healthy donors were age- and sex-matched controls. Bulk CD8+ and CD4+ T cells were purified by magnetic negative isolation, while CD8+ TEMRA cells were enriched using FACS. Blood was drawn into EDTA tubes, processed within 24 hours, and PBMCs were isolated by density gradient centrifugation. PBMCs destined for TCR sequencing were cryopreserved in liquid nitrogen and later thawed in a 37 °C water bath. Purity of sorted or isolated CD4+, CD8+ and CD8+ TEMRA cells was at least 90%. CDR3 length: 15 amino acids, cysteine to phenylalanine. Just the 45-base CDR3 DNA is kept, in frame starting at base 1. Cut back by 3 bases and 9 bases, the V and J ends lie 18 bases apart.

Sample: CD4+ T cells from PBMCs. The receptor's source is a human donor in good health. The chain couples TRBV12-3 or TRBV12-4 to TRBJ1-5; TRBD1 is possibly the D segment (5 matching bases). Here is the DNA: TGTGCCAGCAGTTTCGGGGCTAAATGGGCTCGGCCCCAGCATTTT. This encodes CASSFGAKWARPQHF.